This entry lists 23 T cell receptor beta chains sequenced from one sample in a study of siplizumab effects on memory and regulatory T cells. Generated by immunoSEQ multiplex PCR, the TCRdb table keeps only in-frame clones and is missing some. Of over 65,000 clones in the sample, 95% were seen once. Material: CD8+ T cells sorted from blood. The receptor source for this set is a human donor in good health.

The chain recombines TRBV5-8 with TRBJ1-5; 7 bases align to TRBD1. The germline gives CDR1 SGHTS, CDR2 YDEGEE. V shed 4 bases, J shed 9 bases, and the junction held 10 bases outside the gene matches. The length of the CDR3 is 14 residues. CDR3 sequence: CASSIGTDGGPQHF. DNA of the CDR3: TGTGCCAGCAGCATCGGGACAGACGGCGGGCCCCAGCATTTT.

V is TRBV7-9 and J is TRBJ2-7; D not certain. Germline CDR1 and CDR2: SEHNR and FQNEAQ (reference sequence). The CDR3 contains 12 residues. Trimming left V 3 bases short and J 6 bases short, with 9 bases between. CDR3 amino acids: CASSFQTSEQYF. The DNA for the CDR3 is TGTGCCAGCAGCTTCCAAACAAGCGAGCAGTACTTC.

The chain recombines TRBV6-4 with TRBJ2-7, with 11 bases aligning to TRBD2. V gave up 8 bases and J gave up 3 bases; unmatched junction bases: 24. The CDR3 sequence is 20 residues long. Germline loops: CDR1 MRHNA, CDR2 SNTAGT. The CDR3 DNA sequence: TGTGCCAGCCCGGGGCCCCAAACTAGCGGGAGACCCGGGGAAGGCTACGAGCAGTACTTC. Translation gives CASPGPQTSGRPGEGYEQYF.

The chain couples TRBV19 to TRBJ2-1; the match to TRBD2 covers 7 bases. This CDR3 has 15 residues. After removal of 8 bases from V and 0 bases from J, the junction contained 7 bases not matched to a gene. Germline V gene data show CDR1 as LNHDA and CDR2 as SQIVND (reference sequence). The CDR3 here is CASGKGGSSYNEQFF. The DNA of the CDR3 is TGTGCCAGTGGCAAGGGAGGGAGCTCCTACAATGAGCAGTTCTTC.

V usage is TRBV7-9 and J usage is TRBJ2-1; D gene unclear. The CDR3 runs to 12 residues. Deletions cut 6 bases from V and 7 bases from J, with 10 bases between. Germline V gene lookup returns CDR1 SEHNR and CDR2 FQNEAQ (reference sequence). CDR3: CASRPRQNEQFF. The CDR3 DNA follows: TGTGCCAGCAGGCCCAGGCAAAATGAGCAGTTCTTC.

The CDR3 here is CASSFSAGGYEQYF. Written as DNA, the CDR3 is TGTGCCAGCAGTTTTTCAGCAGGCGGATACGAGCAGTACTTC. The chain joins TRBV28 to TRBJ2-7; no firm D call. The CDR3 spans 14 residues. Trimming removed 3 bases at V and 4 bases at J, with 13 bases between. Looked up from germline, CDR1 is MDHEN and CDR2 is SYDVKM.

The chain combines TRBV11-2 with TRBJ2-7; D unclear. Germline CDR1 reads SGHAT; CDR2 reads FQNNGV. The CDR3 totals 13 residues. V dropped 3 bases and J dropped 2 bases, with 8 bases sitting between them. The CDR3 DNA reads TGTGCCAGCAGCTTTGGCTATACCTACGAGCAGTACTTC. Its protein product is CASSFGYTYEQYF. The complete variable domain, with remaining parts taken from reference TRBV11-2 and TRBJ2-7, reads EAGVAQSPRYKIIEKRQSVAFWCNPISGHATLYWYQQILGQGPKLLIQFQNNGVVDDSQLPKDRFSAERLKGVDSTLKIQPAKLEDSAVYLCASSFGYTYEQYFGPGTRLTVT.

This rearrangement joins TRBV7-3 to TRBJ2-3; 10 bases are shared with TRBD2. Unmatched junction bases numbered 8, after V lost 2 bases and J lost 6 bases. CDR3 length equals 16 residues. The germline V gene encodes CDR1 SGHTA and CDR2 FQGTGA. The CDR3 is CASSLSGLAEADTQYF. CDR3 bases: TGTGCCAGCAGCTTATCTGGACTAGCGGAGGCGGATACGCAGTATTTT.

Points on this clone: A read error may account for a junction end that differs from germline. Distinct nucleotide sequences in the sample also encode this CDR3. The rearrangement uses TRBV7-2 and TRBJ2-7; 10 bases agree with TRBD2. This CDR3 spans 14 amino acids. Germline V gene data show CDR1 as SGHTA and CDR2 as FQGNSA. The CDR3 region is CASSSLAGDNEQYF. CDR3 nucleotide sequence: TGTGCCAGTAGCTCTCTAGCGGGAGATAACGAGCAGTACTTC.

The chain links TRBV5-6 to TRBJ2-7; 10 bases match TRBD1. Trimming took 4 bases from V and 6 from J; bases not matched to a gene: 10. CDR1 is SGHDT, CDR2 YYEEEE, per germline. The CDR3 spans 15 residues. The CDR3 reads CASSGTGTGVAEQYF. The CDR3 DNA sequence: TGTGCCAGCAGCGGAACCGGGACAGGGGTGGCCGAGCAGTACTTC. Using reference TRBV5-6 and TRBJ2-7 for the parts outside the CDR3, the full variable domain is DAGVTQSPTHLIKTRGQQVTLRCSPKSGHDTVSWYQQALGQGPQFIFQYYEEEERQRGNFPDRFSGHQFPNYSSELNVNALLLGDSALYLCASSGTGTGVAEQYFGPGTRLTVT.

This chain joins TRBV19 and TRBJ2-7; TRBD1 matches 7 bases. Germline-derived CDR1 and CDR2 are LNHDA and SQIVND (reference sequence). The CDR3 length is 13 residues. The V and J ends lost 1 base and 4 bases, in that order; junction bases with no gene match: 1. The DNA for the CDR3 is TGTGCCAGTAGTATAGGGGGACAGTACGAGCAGTACTTC. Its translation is CASSIGGQYEQYF. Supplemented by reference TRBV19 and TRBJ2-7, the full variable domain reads DGGITQSPKYLFRKEGQNVTLSCEQNLNHDAMYWYRQDPGQGLRLIYYSQIVNDFQKGDIAEGYSVSREKKESFPLTVTSAQKNPTAFYLCASSIGGQYEQYFGPGTRLTVT.

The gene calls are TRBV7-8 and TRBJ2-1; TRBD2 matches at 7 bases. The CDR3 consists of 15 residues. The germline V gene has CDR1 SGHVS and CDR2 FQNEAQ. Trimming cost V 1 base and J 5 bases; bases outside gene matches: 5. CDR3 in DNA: TGTGCCAGCAGCTTAGGAGTCCTAGCGGACAATGAGCAGTTCTTC. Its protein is CASSLGVLADNEQFF.

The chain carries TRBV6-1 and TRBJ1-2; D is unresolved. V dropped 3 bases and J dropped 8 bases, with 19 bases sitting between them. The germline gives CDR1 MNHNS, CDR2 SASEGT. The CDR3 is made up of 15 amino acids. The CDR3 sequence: CASSEAPGDLGGYTF. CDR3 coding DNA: TGTGCCAGCAGTGAGGCGCCCGGAGATTTGGGGGGCTACACCTTC.

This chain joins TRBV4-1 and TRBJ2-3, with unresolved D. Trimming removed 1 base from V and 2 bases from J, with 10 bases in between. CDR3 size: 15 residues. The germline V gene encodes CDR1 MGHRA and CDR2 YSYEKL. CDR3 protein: CASSQGPRTTDTQYF. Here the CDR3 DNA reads TGCGCCAGCAGCCAAGGTCCGAGAACCACAGATACGCAGTATTTT.

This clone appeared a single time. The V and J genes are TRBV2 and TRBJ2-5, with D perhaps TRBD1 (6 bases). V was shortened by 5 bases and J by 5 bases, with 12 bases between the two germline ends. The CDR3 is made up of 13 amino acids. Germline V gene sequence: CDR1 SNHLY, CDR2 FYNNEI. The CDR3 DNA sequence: TGTGCCAGCAGTAACAGGGTTCTCGAGACCCAGTACTTC. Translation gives CASSNRVLETQYF.

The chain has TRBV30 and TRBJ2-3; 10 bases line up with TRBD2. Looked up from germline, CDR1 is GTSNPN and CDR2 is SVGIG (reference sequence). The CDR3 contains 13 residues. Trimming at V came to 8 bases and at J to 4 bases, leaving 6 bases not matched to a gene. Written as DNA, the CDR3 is TGTGCCGGAAGCGGGAGGGCAGCAGATACGCAGTATTTT. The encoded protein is CAGSGRAADTQYF. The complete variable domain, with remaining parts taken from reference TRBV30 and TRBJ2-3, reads SQTIHQWPATLVQPVGSPLSLECTVEGTSNPNLYWYRQAAGRGLQLLFYSVGIGQISSEVPQNLSASRPQDRQFILSSKKLLLSDSGFYLCAGSGRAADTQYFGPGTRLTVL.

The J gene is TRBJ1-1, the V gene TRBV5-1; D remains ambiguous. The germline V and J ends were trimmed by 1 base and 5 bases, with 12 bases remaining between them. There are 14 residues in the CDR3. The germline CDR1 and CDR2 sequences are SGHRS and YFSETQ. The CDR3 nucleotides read TGCGCCAGCAGCTTGAGTTCCGGGGTTACTGAAGCTTTCTTT. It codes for CASSLSSGVTEAFF.

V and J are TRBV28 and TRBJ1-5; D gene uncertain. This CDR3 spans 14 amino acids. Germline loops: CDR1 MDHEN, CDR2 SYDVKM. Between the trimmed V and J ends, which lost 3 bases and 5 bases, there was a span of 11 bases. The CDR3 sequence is CASSFQGIDQPQHF. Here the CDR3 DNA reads TGTGCCAGCAGTTTCCAAGGGATCGATCAGCCCCAGCATTTT. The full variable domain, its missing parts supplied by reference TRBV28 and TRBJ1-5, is DVKVTQSSRYLVKRTGEKVFLECVQDMDHENMFWYRQDPGLGLRLIYFSYDVKMKEKGDIPEGYSVSREKKERFSLILESASTNQTSMYLCASSFQGIDQPQHFGDGTRLSIL.

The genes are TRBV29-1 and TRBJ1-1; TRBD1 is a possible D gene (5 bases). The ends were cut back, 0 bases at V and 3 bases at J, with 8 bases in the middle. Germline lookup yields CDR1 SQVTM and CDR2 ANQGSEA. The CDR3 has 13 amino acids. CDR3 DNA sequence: TGCAGCGTTGAAGACAGGGCTTACACTGAAGCTTTCTTT. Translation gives CSVEDRAYTEAFF. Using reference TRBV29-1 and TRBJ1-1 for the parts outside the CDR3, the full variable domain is SAVISQKPSRDICQRGTSLTIQCQVDSQVTMMFWYRQQPGQSLTLIATANQGSEATYESGFVIDKFPISRPNLTFSTLTVSNMSPEDSSIYLCSVEDRAYTEAFFGQGTRLTVV.

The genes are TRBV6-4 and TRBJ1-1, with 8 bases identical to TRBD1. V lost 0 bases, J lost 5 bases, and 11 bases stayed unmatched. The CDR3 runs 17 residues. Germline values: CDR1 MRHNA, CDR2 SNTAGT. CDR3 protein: CASSDSDRALGGTEAFF. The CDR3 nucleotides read TGTGCCAGCAGTGACTCGGACAGGGCTTTAGGGGGGACTGAAGCTTTCTTT.

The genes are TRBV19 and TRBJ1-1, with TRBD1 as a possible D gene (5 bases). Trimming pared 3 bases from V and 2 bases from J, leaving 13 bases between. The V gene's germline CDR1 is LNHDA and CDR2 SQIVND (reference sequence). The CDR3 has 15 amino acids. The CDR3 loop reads CASSINGARNTEAFF. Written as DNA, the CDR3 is TGTGCCAGTAGTATCAACGGGGCTCGAAACACTGAAGCTTTCTTT.

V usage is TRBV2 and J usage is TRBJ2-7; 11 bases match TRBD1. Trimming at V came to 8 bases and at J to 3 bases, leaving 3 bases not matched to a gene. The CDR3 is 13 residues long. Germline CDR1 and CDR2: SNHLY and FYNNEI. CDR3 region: CASGGTGGYEQYF. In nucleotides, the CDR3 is TGTGCCAGCGGCGGGACAGGGGGCTACGAGCAGTACTTC.

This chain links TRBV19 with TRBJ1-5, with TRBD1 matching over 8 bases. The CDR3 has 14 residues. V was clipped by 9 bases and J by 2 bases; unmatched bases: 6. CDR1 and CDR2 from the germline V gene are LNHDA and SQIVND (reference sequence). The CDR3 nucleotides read TGTGCCAGCCGAGGACAGGGTGGCAATCAGCCCCAGCATTTT. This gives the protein CASRGQGGNQPQHF.